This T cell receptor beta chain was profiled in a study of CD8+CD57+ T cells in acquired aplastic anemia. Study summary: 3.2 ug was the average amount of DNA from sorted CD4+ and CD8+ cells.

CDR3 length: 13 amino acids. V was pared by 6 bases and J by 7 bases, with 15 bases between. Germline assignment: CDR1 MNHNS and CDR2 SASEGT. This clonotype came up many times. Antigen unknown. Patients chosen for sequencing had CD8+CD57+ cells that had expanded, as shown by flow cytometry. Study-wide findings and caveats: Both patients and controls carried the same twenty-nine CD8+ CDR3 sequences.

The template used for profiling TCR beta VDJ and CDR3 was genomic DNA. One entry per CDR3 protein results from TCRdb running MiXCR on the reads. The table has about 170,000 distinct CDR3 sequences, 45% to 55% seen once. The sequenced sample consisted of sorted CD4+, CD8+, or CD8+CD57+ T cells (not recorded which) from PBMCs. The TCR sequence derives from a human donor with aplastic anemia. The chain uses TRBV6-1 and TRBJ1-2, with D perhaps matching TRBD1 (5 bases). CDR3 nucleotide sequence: TGTGCCAGCAGGACAACAGGATCCGGTGGCTACACCTTC. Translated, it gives CASRTTGSGGYTF.